This T cell receptor beta chain came from a study of Ad26.COV2.S vaccination and SARS-CoV-2 variants. This clone is medium-sized (0.01 to 0.1%) within its sample. No antigen is known for it. Whole-study results and caveats: Total T cell responses were possibly underestimated by TCR breadth and depth analyses.

Clones were read by immunoSEQ multiplex PCR, and TCRdb kept only the in-frame ones, dropping some. Altogether roughly 100,000 clones are present, around 82% being singletons, with the ten largest covering 15% to 20%. The TCR comes from a human donor who had recovered from COVID-19. The material sequenced was peripheral blood, taken after recovery from COVID-19.

Here the CDR3 reads CASSVESTQNYGYTF. Here the CDR3 DNA reads TGTGCCAGCAGCGTAGAGTCAACCCAGAACTATGGCTACACCTTC. The rearrangement links TRBV9 to TRBJ1-2; D ambiguous. The CDR3 length is 15 residues. V was clipped by 0 bases and J by 2 bases, with 11 bases between them. The V gene's germline CDR1 is SGDLS and CDR2 YYNGEE.